This T cell receptor (beta chain) was documented in a study of OX40 agonist ivuxolimab in advanced cancers. Turning to the study itself: Ivuxolimab doses were 0.01, 0.1, 0.3, 1.5, 3 or 10 mg/kg every 2 weeks. Partial responses were recorded for three patients, including one with hepatocellular carcinoma and two with cutaneous melanoma. Study conclusions and caveats: At 0.1 to 3.0 mg/kg and by week 6, clonal expansion occurred in CD4+ and CD8+ blood T cells.

Libraries were prepared by immunoSEQ multiplex PCR; TCRdb keeps only in-frame clonotypes and omits some of them. Seen here are about 110,000 clones, roughly 90% observed once, and the top ten hold 0.66%. As regards this clone: Antigen: not known.

This CDR3 is 13 amino acids long. Deletions cut 2 bases from V and 5 bases from J, with 9 bases between. Germline loops: CDR1 LNHDA, CDR2 SQIVND (reference sequence). The TCR originated in an adult with an advanced solid tumor such as melanoma, head and neck, liver or kidney cancer. The chain recombines TRBV19 with TRBJ2-5; the D is unclear. Specimen: CD4+ or CD8+ T cells sorted from blood, collected in a trial of the OX40 agonist ivuxolimab. Here the CDR3 reads CASSISLVETQYF. In DNA form, the CDR3 reads TGTGCCAGTAGTATAAGTTTGGTGGAGACCCAGTACTTC.